This record covers a single TCR beta chain. Its matching antigen is unknown. Measured with immunoSEQ multiplex PCR; TCRdb has only the in-frame clones, and not every one. This sample has approximately 160,000 clones, with 87% found just once. This record comes from a study of T cell responses to AZD1222 COVID-19 vaccine. Study outcomes and limitations: Targets within unmutated variant regions were reportedly found for nearly half of spike-specific TCRs.

Source: peripheral blood, taken on day 0 of AZD1222 vaccination. The TCR comes from an adult in good health.

Here the CDR3 reads CASSLWNRILANYGYTF. Here the CDR3 DNA reads TGTGCCAGCAGCTTATGGAACAGGATTCTAGCTAACTATGGCTACACCTTC. The V call is TRBV7-9, the J call TRBJ1-2, with D maybe TRBD1 (5 bases). Trimming removed 2 bases at V and 0 bases at J, with 16 bases between. The germline V gene encodes CDR1 SEHNR and CDR2 FQNEAQ (reference sequence). This CDR3 is built from 17 residues. Filled out from reference TRBV7-9 and TRBJ1-2, the complete variable domain reads DTGVSQNPRHKITKRGQNVTFRCDPISEHNRLYWYRQTLGQGPEFLTYFQNEAQLEKSRLLSDRFSAERPKGSFSTLEIQRTEQGDSAMYLCASSLWNRILANYGYTFGSGTRLTVV.